The source of this T cell receptor (beta chain) is a study of T cells in Graves' hyperthyroidism and ophthalmopathy. PBMCs were obtained from 10 ml fresh peripheral blood. Amplification yielded TCR beta CDR3 regions, with RNA transcripts as the source. An initial round of RT-PCR targeting the TCR CDR3 relied on the HTBI primer set. TCRdb reprocessed the multiplex PCR reads via MiXCR and lists one record per CDR3 protein. The sample yields under 750,000 distinct CDR3 sequences, 18% seen once. This clonotype was seen a few times. As yet, its antigen is unknown. Study-wide results and limits: A model of 13 V-J pairs discriminated ophthalmopathy from stable hyperthyroidism. Ophthalmopathy, as predicted by the model, came a median about six months after the prediction.

Germline loops: CDR1 MNHNS, CDR2 SASEGT. CDR3 length equals 15 residues. Unmatched junction bases numbered 11, after V lost 8 bases and J lost 4 bases. The chain combines TRBV6-1 with TRBJ2-3; 8 bases line up with TRBD2. The sample taken for sequencing was blood. The TCR originated in a woman between 45 and 65 years old with Graves' hyperthyroidism that later progressed to Graves' ophthalmopathy. The CDR3 nucleotides read TGTGCCAGCTCGGGGGGGGCGGGCACCCCAGATACGCAGTATTTT. Residues: CASSGGAGTPDTQYF.